This T cell receptor beta chain was sequenced for a study of metastatic and nonmetastatic thyroid tumors. Study summary: Comparison of repertoires was carried out across blood and tumor or nodule tissue from malignant and benign thyroid patients.

This clone was observed a few times. Its specificity is not known. A read error may be the cause here, since a much bigger clone is one base away. Study-level findings and limits: Significantly higher TCR beta diversity was reportedly seen in malignant thyroid tumors than benign nodules, in blood and tumor.

Original methodology: Using the CDR3 differences seen across clinicopathological groups, the authors built a distant-metastasis classifier for papillary thyroid cancer, which was meant to discriminate distant-metastatic patients. From the PCR reads, TCRdb re-called clones with MiXCR. TCRdb assigned the V and J calls; the authors' analysis was not used. Of about 85,000 clones listed, 7.5% to 9% were seen once; the top ten hold 8.8%. Among the patients, none had received any treatment before thyroid surgery. Looked up from germline, CDR1 is SGHDT and CDR2 is YYEEEE. The CDR3 length is 15 residues. The sequence derives from a female donor with papillary thyroid cancer or a benign thyroid nodule (not recorded which). Some clones in this sample may be carry-over from other donors' samples. The V call is TRBV5-6, the J call TRBJ2-1; 8 bases line up with TRBD1. The sequencing input was blood. In nucleotides, the CDR3 is TGTGTCAGCAGGACACCAGGGGGCCCCGAGAGTGAGCAGTTCTTC. Its protein product is CVSRTPGGPESEQFF.